This T cell receptor (beta chain) was obtained from a study of T cell responses to AZD1222 COVID-19 vaccine. On the study more broadly: It was second doses at about 4 or about 12 weeks that were pooled. Findings of the study overall: After two AZD1222 doses, spike-specific TCR breadth and depth rose versus day 0. Reports indicate that nearly half of spike-specific TCRs are directed at unmutated variant regions.

Concerning this clone: Its target is not known.

The table came from immunoSEQ multiplex PCR; TCRdb's copy has only in-frame clones and leaves some out. The data contain approximately 56,000 clones, 80% to 90% of them seen just once; the ten biggest clones take up approximately 16%. Germline values: CDR1 SGHTS, CDR2 YDEGEE. The CDR3 extends over 13 amino acids. With 2 bases removed from V and 4 bases from J, the gap between germline ends came to 8 bases. The TCR was taken from an adult in good health. Sequencing was performed on peripheral blood, taken on day 0 of AZD1222 vaccination. The rearrangement links TRBV5-8 to TRBJ2-3, with D possibly matching TRBD1 (6 bases). The CDR3: CASSLQGADTQYF. In nucleotides, the CDR3 is TGTGCCAGCAGCTTACAGGGTGCAGATACGCAGTATTTT.